Here is one T cell receptor (beta chain) with its context. The antigen remains unidentified. Germline lookup yields CDR1 MNHEY and CDR2 SMNVEV (reference sequence). V shed 6 bases, J shed 3 bases, and the junction held 14 bases outside the gene matches. The CDR3 is 16 residues long. The data originate from a study of blood T cells in healthy people across ages. Then a second PCR, running roughly 7 to 11 cycles, was carried out with a sample-barcoded 5' primer and a J-beta primer mix. A template-switch adaptor containing 12 random nucleotides labeled each cDNA molecule. MiXCR, applied by TCRdb to the 5' RACE reads, yields one record per CDR3 protein. Here the sample spans almost 1 million distinct CDR3 sequences, about 51% being singletons. Whole-study results and caveats: TCR beta diversity, measured per million T cells, fell in a roughly linear way with age.

This chain joins TRBV27 and TRBJ2-7; 7 positions agree with TRBD1. Sequenced input: blood. The clonotype originates from a woman aged 55-69 years in good health. CDR3 region: CASSVRQGVKVYEQYF. For the CDR3, the DNA is TGTGCCAGCAGCGTAAGGCAGGGGGTGAAAGTCTACGAGCAGTACTTC.